This TCR beta chain emerged from a study of post-analysis software for immune sequencing data. Overall study context: There were relapsing-remitting, secondary progressive and progressive-relapsing multiple sclerosis among the disease courses included.

Per germline, CDR1 SQVTM and CDR2 ANQGSEA. Trimming cost V 5 bases and J 0 bases, with 16 bases left between them. CDR3 length equals 15 residues. There are a few counts of this clonotype. The antigen is unknown. Findings and caveats of the study: Relative to controls, patients had five TRBV segments at higher frequency, with TRBV5-6, TRBV5-1 and TRBV20-1 among these. Pronounced co-clustering by F measure was evident among identically batched samples. Normalized Chao1 diversity in multiple sclerosis patients fell significantly below that of controls.

The library was made from cDNA and included unique molecular identifiers. Around 500,000 cDNA molecules came from 1 to 10 million T cells. TCRdb fed the PCR reads into MiXCR, producing one record per CDR3 protein. The sample consists of a few hundred thousand distinct CDR3 sequences, 35% to 45% of them appearing once. The sequenced sample was blood. The J gene is TRBJ1-1, the V gene TRBV29-1; D unresolved. This TCR was recovered from a girl under 10 years old with multiple sclerosis. The CDR3 sequence: CSVSGLLALNTEAFF. The CDR3 coding sequence is TGCAGCGTTTCGGGCCTCCTGGCCTTGAACACTGAAGCTTTCTTT. The variable domain in full, with the rest retrieved from reference TRBV29-1 and TRBJ1-1, is SAVISQKPSRDICQRGTSLTIQCQVDSQVTMMFWYRQQPGQSLTLIATANQGSEATYESGFVIDKFPISRPNLTFSTLTVSNMSPEDSSIYLCSVSGLLALNTEAFFGQGTRLTVV.